The present entry profiles one TCR beta chain with its context. The sample is drawn from a study of technical replicates of blood from a few donors. Unmatched junction bases numbered 2, after V lost 5 bases and J lost 2 bases. Per germline, CDR1 SGHVS and CDR2 FQNEAQ. This CDR3 is 14 amino acids long. Sequenced by immunoSEQ multiplex PCR; TCRdb stores in-frame clones only, minus some. Among tens of thousands of clones listed, 95% to 98% were seen once. This TCR was recovered from a human donor in good health. J is TRBJ2-7 and V is TRBV7-8; 11 positions match TRBD1. The specimen was T cells isolated from PBMCs. CDR3 sequence: CASSMDRGPYEQYF. The CDR3 DNA reads as TGTGCCAGCAGCATGGACAGGGGGCCCTACGAGCAGTACTTC. Supplemented by reference TRBV7-8 and TRBJ2-7, the full variable domain reads GAGVSQSPRYKVAKRGQDVALRCDPISGHVSLFWYQQALGQGPEFLTYFQNEAQLDKSGLPSDRFFAERPEGSVSTLKIQRTQQEDSAVYLCASSMDRGPYEQYFGPGTRLTVT.